Below, 31 T cell receptor beta chains from the same sample are listed, as sequenced in a study of T cell repertoires in cytomegalovirus infection. For these TCRs, the target antigens are not known. A single record per CDR3 protein comes from TCRdb applying MiXCR to the reads. The table shows about 130,000 distinct CDR3 sequences, with approximately 30% occurring only once. Source: CD8+ T cells from cultured PBMCs, taken from culture after CMV antigen stimulation. Source of these receptors: a human donor in good health (CMV status not recorded). Some clones in this sample may be carry-over from other donors' samples.

The chain carries TRBV29-1 and TRBJ1-2; D gene ambiguous. This CDR3 is built from 12 residues. CDR1 and CDR2 (germline): SQVTM, ANQGSEA. V lost 4 bases, J lost 2 bases, and 8 bases lay in between. The CDR3 coding sequence is TGCAGCGTTGGACCAGAAAACTATGGCTACACCTTC. Its translation: CSVGPENYGYTF.

In this sample, this clonotype turned up many times. This chain uses TRBV7-2 with TRBJ1-1; no firm D call. V was pared by 1 base and J by 3 bases, with 12 bases between. This CDR3 comprises 15 residues. Germline CDR1 and CDR2: SGHTA and FQGNSA. The CDR3 region has the DNA TGTGCCAGCAGCTTAGGCGGAGGCGGCCACACTGAAGCTTTCTTT. Its protein product is CASSLGGGGHTEAFF. The variable domain in full, completed from reference TRBV7-2 and TRBJ1-1, reads GAGVSQSPSNKVTEKGKDVELRCDPISGHTALYWYRQSLGQGLEFLIYFQGNSAPDKSGLPSDRFSAERTGGSVSTLTIQRTQQEDSAVYLCASSLGGGGHTEAFFGQGTRLTVV.

The chain couples TRBV19 to TRBJ2-1; D is possibly TRBD2 (5 bases). The CDR3 is made up of 15 amino acids. Germline loops: CDR1 LNHDA, CDR2 SQIVND (reference sequence). Trimming removed 5 bases from V and 4 bases from J, with 15 bases in between. The CDR3 region has the DNA TGTGCCAGTAGTCCAAGACGGGAACCTTACAATGAGCAGTTCTTC. Its protein is CASSPRREPYNEQFF.

This clonotype showed up many times. The V and J genes are TRBV6-1 and TRBJ2-2; D possibly matches TRBD1 or TRBD2 (5 bases each). The germline V gene has CDR1 MNHNS and CDR2 SASEGT. V was clipped by 6 bases and J by 0 bases, with 8 bases between them. The CDR3 spans 14 residues. The CDR3 loop is CASSLGPNTGELFF. CDR3 nucleotides: TGTGCCAGCAGCCTGGGACCGAACACCGGGGAGCTGTTTTTT.

The rearrangement links TRBV7-2 to TRBJ1-1; a weak D match, TRBD1 (6 bases). Germline V gene data show CDR1 as SGHTA and CDR2 as FQGNSA. V was trimmed by 1 base and J by 4 bases, leaving 7 bases between them. This CDR3 is built from 13 residues. The CDR3 DNA is TGTGCCAGCAGCTTAGTACAGGGCACTGAAGCTTTCTTT. The encoded protein is CASSLVQGTEAFF.

V usage is TRBV13 and J usage is TRBJ2-7; tentative D call: TRBD1 (6 bases). Germline V CDR1 and CDR2: PRHDT, FYEKMQ (reference sequence). The CDR3 has 15 amino acids. V lost 5 bases to trimming and J lost 2 bases, with 16 bases between them. The CDR3 DNA is TGTGCCAGCAGCACTGCAGGGGATCAGCCCTACGAGCAGTACTTC. It codes for CASSTAGDQPYEQYF.

This clonotype was detected a few times. The chain combines TRBV20-1 with TRBJ2-5, with D uncertain. The CDR3 length is 14 residues. Germline V CDR1 and CDR2: DFQATT, SNEGSKA (reference sequence). The ends were cut back, 1 base at V and 2 bases at J, with 11 bases in the middle. Written as DNA, the CDR3 is TGCAGTGCTAGAGCCAGCACGCCACAAGAGACCCAGTACTTC. Translated, it gives CSARASTPQETQYF.

This clonotype has more than one count but fewer than ten. The chain has TRBV7-2 and TRBJ2-7; tentatively, D is TRBD2 (5 bases). Trimming stripped 5 bases from V and 1 base from J, with 15 bases between. Germline CDR1 SGHTA, CDR2 FQGNSA. There are 15 residues in the CDR3. The CDR3 DNA sequence: TGTGCCAGCAGCCATTGGGATGAGGGATCCTACGAGCAGTACTTC. It codes for CASSHWDEGSYEQYF.

The rearrangement links TRBV7-9 to TRBJ2-3, with 14 positions matching TRBD2. Germline V gives CDR1 SEHNR, CDR2 FQNEAQ (reference sequence). The CDR3 length is 18 residues. V gave up 4 bases and J gave up 4 bases; unmatched junction bases: 10. The CDR3 DNA is TGTGCCAGCAGCTCGGGACTAGCGGGGGCTCGGGGCGCAGATACGCAGTATTTT. It encodes CASSSGLAGARGADTQYF.

This clonotype ranks as medium-sized (0.01 to 0.1%). The CDR3 spells CSGKDKPITDTQYF. CDR3 sequence (DNA): TGCAGCGGCAAAGACAAGCCGATCACAGATACGCAGTATTTT. The chain joins TRBV29-1 to TRBJ2-3, with D hard to call. The V and J ends lost 7 bases and 2 bases respectively, with 16 bases between them. CDR1 is SQVTM and CDR2 is ANQGSEA in the germline V gene. The CDR3 has 14 amino acids.

The chain combines TRBV4-3 with TRBJ2-3; D is perhaps TRBD2 (5 bases). V was cut by 0 bases and J by 4 bases, with 5 bases left in between. CDR1 and CDR2 (germline): LGHNA, YSLEER. This CDR3 has 13 residues. The CDR3 reads CASSQERADTQYF. DNA of the CDR3: TGCGCCAGCAGCCAAGAGAGGGCAGATACGCAGTATTTT.

This chain uses TRBV4-1 with TRBJ1-2; D remains ambiguous. Germline CDR1 MGHRA, CDR2 YSYEKL. The CDR3 loop spans 15 amino acids. With 6 bases removed from V and 0 bases from J, the gap between germline ends came to 14 bases. The CDR3 reads CASSAGHLANYGYTF. In nucleotides, the CDR3 is TGCGCCAGCAGTGCGGGCCACCTAGCTAACTATGGCTACACCTTC.

The J gene is TRBJ2-1, the V gene TRBV7-6; no definite D call. This CDR3 comprises 15 residues. Trimming took 5 bases from V and 2 from J, leaving 13 bases between them. Germline values: CDR1 SGHVS, CDR2 FNYEAQ. The DNA of the CDR3 is TGTGCCAGCAGCCAAATCGAGAACCCCTACAATGAGCAGTTCTTC. Its protein is CASSQIENPYNEQFF.

The chain is built from TRBV18 and TRBJ2-1, with D maybe TRBD1 (5 bases). Trimming removed 2 bases from V and 10 bases from J, with 21 bases in between. Per the germline V gene, CDR1 is KGHSH and CDR2 is LQKENI. The CDR3 length is 16 residues. In DNA form, the CDR3 reads TGTGCCAGCTCACCATCCGGACACATCGCCGTGGCCGAGCAGTTCTTC. Translation gives CASSPSGHIAVAEQFF.

The genes are TRBV9 and TRBJ2-3, with D perhaps TRBD2 (6 bases). V lost 1 base, J lost 4 bases, and 16 bases lay in between. Germline CDR1 is SGDLS and CDR2 is YYNGEE. CDR3 length: 16 amino acids. The CDR3 loop is CASSVPRASDPDTQYF. The CDR3 DNA is TGTGCCAGCAGCGTACCTCGGGCTAGCGACCCAGATACGCAGTATTTT.

The rearrangement uses TRBV19 and TRBJ1-1, with a tentative D call TRBD1 (5 bases). V was clipped by 6 bases and J by 4 bases, with 21 bases between them. Germline V gene data show CDR1 as LNHDA and CDR2 as SQIVND (reference sequence). CDR3 length: 16 amino acids. The CDR3 here is CASRPIDSPVGTEAFF. The CDR3 coding sequence is TGTGCCAGTAGGCCGATTGACAGTCCCGTTGGCACTGAAGCTTTCTTT.

The rearrangement joins TRBV2 to TRBJ1-5, with D unclear. CDR1 and CDR2 from the germline V gene are SNHLY and FYNNEI. Trimming shortened V by 5 bases and J by 2 bases, and 13 bases separated the two germline ends. The CDR3 runs to 15 residues. CDR3 region: CASSWILSGNQPQHF. In DNA, the CDR3 is TGTGCCAGCAGTTGGATACTCAGCGGCAATCAGCCCCAGCATTTT.

The V call is TRBV24-1, the J call TRBJ2-2; no reliable D call. Trimming removed 6 bases from V and 4 bases from J, with 5 bases in between. CDR1 is KGHDR, CDR2 SFDVKD, per germline. The CDR3 is made up of 12 amino acids. CDR3 sequence: CATSLGTGELFF. The CDR3 DNA reads as TGTGCCACCAGTTTAGGCACCGGGGAGCTGTTTTTT.

This chain links TRBV7-9 with TRBJ2-7, with D uncertain. V was pared by 5 bases and J by 3 bases, with 8 bases between. Germline V gene lookup returns CDR1 SEHNR and CDR2 FQNEAQ (reference sequence). This CDR3 contains 12 residues. CDR3 in DNA: TGTGCCAGCAGCCCGGTGCGCTACGAGCAGTACTTC. This codes for CASSPVRYEQYF.

This clonotype occurred a few times. The chain has TRBV15 and TRBJ1-1; 7 bases align to TRBD1. This CDR3 has 14 residues. With V trimmed by 0 bases and J by 8 bases, 6 bases remained unmatched. Germline V gives CDR1 LNHNV, CDR2 YYDKDF (reference sequence). The CDR3 DNA reads as TGTGCCACCAGCAGAGATTGGGGACAGAGGGAAGCTTTCTTT. It is translated as CATSRDWGQREAFF.

This chain uses TRBV11-2 with TRBJ2-5, with 8 bases lining up with TRBD2. Germline CDR1 reads SGHAT; CDR2 reads FQNNGV. The CDR3 runs 16 residues. Trimming cost V 5 bases and J 5 bases; bases outside gene matches: 13. CDR3 nucleotide sequence: TGTGCCAGCAGCGTAAGACTAGCGACAATAGGGGAGACCCAGTACTTC. Translating gives CASSVRLATIGETQYF.

The rearrangement joins TRBV6-2 or TRBV6-3 to TRBJ1-2; D gene uncertain. The CDR3 is made up of 14 amino acids. Trimming removed 2 bases at V and 6 bases at J, with 13 bases between. The germline V gene encodes CDR1 MNHEY and CDR2 SVGEGT. CDR3 in amino acids: CASSYDFPIDGYTF. CDR3 nucleotides: TGTGCCAGCAGTTACGACTTCCCGATAGATGGCTACACCTTC.

This clonotype turned up a few times. V is TRBV6-2 or TRBV6-3 and J is TRBJ2-2, with TRBD1 matching 7 bases. Germline CDR1 reads MNHEY; CDR2 reads SVGEGT. This CDR3 has 18 residues. The junction had 9 bases not matched to a gene; V was cut back by 2 bases and J by 0 bases. CDR3 sequence: CASSYRQGVLTNTGELFF. CDR3 DNA sequence: TGTGCCAGCAGTTACCGACAGGGAGTTTTGACGAACACCGGGGAGCTGTTTTTT.

This clonotype was counted at least ten times. The V gene is TRBV7-8, the J gene TRBJ2-1, with unresolved D. The CDR3 has 16 residues. The V end was cut by 1 base, the J end by 0 bases, with 10 bases between. Per germline, CDR1 SGHVS and CDR2 FQNEAQ. The CDR3 is CASSLGRESSYNEQFF. CDR3 DNA: TGTGCCAGCAGCTTAGGACGCGAGAGCTCCTACAATGAGCAGTTCTTC. Full variable domain (outside the CDR3, taken from reference TRBV7-8 and TRBJ2-1): GAGVSQSPRYKVAKRGQDVALRCDPISGHVSLFWYQQALGQGPEFLTYFQNEAQLDKSGLPSDRFFAERPEGSVSTLKIQRTQQEDSAVYLCASSLGRESSYNEQFFGPGTRLTVL.

CDR3 DNA: TGTGCCAGCAGCGCCCGACTCGGGGGCAGGGGGGGCTCTGGGGCCAACGTCCTGACTTTC. This sequence encodes CASSARLGGRGGSGANVLTF. V and J are TRBV9 and TRBJ2-6, with D perhaps matching TRBD1 or TRBD2 (7 bases each). Germline V gene sequence: CDR1 SGDLS, CDR2 YYNGEE. The CDR3 has 20 amino acids. Trimming pared 3 bases from V and 0 bases from J, leaving 22 bases between.

V and J are TRBV19 and TRBJ1-1; no clear D gene. This CDR3 comprises 17 residues. Germline CDR1 is LNHDA and CDR2 is SQIVND (reference sequence). Trimming pared 0 bases from V and 5 bases from J, leaving 19 bases between. The CDR3 DNA reads TGTGCCAGTAGTATAGACTGGACCTCTGTGGGGAGGACTGAAGCTTTCTTT. It encodes CASSIDWTSVGRTEAFF.

This clonotype has just a few counts. CDR3 DNA sequence: TGTGCCAGTAGGCCCCACGGCCCGAATGAGCAGTTCTTC. Translating gives CASRPHGPNEQFF. The rearrangement links TRBV19 to TRBJ2-1; D unclear. From germline, CDR1 is LNHDA and CDR2 SQIVND (reference sequence). This CDR3 is built from 13 residues. V gave up 6 bases and J gave up 7 bases, with 13 bases separating them.

The chain is built from TRBV7-9 and TRBJ1-1; D remains ambiguous. Trimming pared 0 bases from V and 0 bases from J, leaving 5 bases between. Germline CDR1 is SEHNR and CDR2 is FQNEAQ (reference sequence). CDR3 length equals 14 residues. CDR3 nucleotide sequence: TGTGCCAGCAGCTTAGCAGCCATGAACACTGAAGCTTTCTTT. Its protein product is CASSLAAMNTEAFF.

This sequence joins TRBV7-9 and TRBJ2-7; weak D call: TRBD2 (6 bases). The V gene's germline CDR1 is SEHNR and CDR2 FQNEAQ (reference sequence). V lost 8 bases, J lost 2 bases, and 19 bases lay in between. This CDR3 is built from 15 residues. Here the CDR3 DNA reads TGTGCCAGCCACCATTCCGGGACTGCTACCTACGAGCAGTACTTC. It codes for CASHHSGTATYEQYF.

This clonotype was seen only a few times. The chain uses TRBV7-8 and TRBJ2-3, with 7 nucleotides matching TRBD2. V shed 5 bases and J 1 base; nucleotides not matched to a gene: 12. Germline CDR1 is SGHVS and CDR2 is FQNEAQ. The CDR3 contains 17 residues. CDR3 DNA: TGTGCCAGCAGCCCCGGGGGGTTGGCGGGGCGCACAGATACGCAGTATTTT. Its protein is CASSPGGLAGRTDTQYF.

The rearrangement joins TRBV7-6 to TRBJ2-3; D may match TRBD1 or TRBD2 (5 bases each). The V end lost 2 bases, the J end lost 3 bases, and 18 bases lay between the germline ends. This CDR3 is built from 17 residues. CDR1 is SGHVS and CDR2 is FNYEAQ in the germline V gene. The DNA for the CDR3 is TGTGCCAGCAGCTTAATCCCCCGGGGCCGTGGGACAGATACGCAGTATTTT. This translates into CASSLIPRGRGTDTQYF.